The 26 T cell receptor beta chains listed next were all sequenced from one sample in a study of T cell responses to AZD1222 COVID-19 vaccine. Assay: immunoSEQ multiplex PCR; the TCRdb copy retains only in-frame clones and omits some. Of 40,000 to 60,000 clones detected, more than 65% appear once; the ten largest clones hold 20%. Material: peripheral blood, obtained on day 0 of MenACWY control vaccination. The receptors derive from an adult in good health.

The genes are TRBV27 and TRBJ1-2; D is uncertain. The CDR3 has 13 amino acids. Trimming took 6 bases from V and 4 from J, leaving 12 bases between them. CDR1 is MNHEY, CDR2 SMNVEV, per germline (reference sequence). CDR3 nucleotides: TGTGCCAGCAGGTCCTTGGACGGCTATGGCTACACCTTC. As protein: CASRSLDGYGYTF.

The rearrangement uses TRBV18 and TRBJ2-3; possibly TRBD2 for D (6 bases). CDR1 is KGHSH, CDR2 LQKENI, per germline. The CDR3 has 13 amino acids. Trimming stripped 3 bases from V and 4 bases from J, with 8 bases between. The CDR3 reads CASSPSGADTQYF. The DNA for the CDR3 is TGTGCCAGCTCACCTAGCGGAGCAGATACGCAGTATTTT.

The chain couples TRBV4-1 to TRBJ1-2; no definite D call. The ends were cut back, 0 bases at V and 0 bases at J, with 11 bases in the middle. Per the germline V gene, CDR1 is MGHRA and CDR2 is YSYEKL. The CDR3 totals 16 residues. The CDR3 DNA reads TGCGCCAGCAGCCAAGAAACGGCGAGAGCTAACTATGGCTACACCTTC. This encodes CASSQETARANYGYTF.

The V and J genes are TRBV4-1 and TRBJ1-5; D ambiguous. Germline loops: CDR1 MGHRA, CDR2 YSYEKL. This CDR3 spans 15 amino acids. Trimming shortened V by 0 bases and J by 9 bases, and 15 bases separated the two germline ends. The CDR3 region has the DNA TGCGCCAGCAGCCAAGATCGTGCGGTCTTGAGGCCCCAGCATTTT. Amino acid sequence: CASSQDRAVLRPQHF.

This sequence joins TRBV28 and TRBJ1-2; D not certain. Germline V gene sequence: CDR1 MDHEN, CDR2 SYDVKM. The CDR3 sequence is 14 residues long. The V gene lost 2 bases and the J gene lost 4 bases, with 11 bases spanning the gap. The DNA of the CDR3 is TGTGCCAGCAGTTTAATATCAGGAATCTATGGCTACACCTTC. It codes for CASSLISGIYGYTF.

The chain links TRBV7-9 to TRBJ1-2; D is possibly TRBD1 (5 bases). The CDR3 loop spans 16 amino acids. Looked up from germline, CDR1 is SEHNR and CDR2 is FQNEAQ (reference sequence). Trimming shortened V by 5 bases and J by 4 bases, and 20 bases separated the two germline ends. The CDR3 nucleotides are TGTGCCAGCAGCCCCGGTTCGAATACAGGATTCTATGGCTACACCTTC. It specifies CASSPGSNTGFYGYTF.

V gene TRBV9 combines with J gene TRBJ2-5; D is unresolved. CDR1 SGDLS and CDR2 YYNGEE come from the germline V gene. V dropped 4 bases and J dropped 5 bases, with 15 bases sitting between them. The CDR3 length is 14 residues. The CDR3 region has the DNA TGTGCCAGCAGCCCCAGATTGGGTCCCGAGACCCAGTACTTC. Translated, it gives CASSPRLGPETQYF.

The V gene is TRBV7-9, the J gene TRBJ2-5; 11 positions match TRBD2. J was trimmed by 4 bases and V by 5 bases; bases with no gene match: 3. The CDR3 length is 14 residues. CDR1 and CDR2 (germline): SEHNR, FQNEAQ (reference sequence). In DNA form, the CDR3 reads TGTGCCAGCAGCGAAGGGACTAGCGGAGAGACCCAGTACTTC. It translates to CASSEGTSGETQYF.

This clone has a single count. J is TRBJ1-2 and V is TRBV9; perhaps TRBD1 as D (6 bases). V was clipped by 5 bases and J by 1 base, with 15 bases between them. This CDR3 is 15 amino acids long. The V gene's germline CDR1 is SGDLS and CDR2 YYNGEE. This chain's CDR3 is CASRDRRPRNYGYTF. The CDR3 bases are TGTGCCAGCAGAGACAGGCGGCCCCGTAACTATGGCTACACCTTC.

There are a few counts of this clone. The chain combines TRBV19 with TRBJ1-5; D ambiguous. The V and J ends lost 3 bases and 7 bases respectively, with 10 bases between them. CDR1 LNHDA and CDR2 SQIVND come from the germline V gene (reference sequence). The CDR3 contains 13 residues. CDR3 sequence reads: CASSMTPRQPQHF. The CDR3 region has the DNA TGTGCCAGTAGTATGACCCCCCGGCAGCCCCAGCATTTT.

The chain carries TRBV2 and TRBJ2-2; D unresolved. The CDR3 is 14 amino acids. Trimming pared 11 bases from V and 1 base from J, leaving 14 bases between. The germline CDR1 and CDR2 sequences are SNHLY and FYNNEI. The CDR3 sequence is CAPIKTGNTGELFF. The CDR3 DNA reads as TGTGCCCCGATCAAGACGGGGAACACCGGGGAGCTGTTTTTT.

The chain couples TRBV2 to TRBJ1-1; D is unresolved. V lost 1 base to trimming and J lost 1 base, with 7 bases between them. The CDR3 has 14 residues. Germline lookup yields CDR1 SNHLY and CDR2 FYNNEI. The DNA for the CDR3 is TGTGCCAGCAGTGAAGGGACTGCGAACACTGAAGCTTTCTTT. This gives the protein CASSEGTANTEAFF.

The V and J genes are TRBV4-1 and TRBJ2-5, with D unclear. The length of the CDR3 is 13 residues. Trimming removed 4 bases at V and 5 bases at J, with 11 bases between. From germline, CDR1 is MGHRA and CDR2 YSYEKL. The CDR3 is CASSRLLYETQYF. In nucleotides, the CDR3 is TGCGCCAGCAGCCGCCTGCTGTATGAGACCCAGTACTTC.

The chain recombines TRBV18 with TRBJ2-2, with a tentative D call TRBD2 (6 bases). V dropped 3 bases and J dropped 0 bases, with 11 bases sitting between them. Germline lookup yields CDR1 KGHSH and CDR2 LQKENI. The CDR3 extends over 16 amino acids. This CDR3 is CASSPPSGPNTGELFF. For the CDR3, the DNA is TGTGCCAGCTCACCCCCCAGCGGGCCGAACACCGGGGAGCTGTTTTTT.

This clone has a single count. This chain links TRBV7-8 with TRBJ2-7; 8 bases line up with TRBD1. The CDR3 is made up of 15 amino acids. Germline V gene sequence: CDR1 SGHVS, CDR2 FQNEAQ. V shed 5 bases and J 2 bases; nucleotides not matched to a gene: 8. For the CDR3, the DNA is TGTGCCAGCAGCCCAGTACGGGACAGGACCTACGAGCAGTACTTC. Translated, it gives CASSPVRDRTYEQYF.

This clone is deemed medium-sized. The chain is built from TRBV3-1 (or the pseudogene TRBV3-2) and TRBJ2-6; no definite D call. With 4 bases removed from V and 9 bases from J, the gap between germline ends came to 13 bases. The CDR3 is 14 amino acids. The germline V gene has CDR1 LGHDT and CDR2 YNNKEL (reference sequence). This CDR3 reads CASSRPSDLNVLTF. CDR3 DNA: TGTGCCAGCAGCCGGCCCAGTGACCTCAACGTCCTGACTTTC.

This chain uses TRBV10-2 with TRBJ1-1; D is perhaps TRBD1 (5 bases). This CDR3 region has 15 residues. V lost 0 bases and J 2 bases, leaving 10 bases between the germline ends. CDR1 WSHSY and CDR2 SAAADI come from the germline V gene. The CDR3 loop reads CASSESAGGNTEAFF. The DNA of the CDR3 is TGCGCCAGCAGTGAGTCGGCGGGGGGTAACACTGAAGCTTTCTTT.

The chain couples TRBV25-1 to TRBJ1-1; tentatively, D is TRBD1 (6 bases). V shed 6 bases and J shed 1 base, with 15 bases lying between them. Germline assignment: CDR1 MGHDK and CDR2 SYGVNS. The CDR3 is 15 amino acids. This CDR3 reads CASRAGGRWNTEAFF. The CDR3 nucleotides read TGTGCCAGCAGAGCCGGGGGGCGGTGGAACACTGAAGCTTTCTTT.

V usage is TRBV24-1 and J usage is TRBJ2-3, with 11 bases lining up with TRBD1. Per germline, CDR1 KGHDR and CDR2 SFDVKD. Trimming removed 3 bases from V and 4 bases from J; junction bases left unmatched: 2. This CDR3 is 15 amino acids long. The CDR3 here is CATSDGTGGADTQYF. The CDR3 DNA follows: TGTGCCACCAGTGATGGGACAGGGGGTGCAGATACGCAGTATTTT.

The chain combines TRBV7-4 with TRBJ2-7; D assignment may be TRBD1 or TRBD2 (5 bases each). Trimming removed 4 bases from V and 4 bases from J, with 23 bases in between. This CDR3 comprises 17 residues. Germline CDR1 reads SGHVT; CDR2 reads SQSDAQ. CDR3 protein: CASSSLWRQRDPYEQYF. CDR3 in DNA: TGTGCCAGCAGCTCCCTATGGCGGCAGAGGGACCCGTACGAGCAGTACTTC.

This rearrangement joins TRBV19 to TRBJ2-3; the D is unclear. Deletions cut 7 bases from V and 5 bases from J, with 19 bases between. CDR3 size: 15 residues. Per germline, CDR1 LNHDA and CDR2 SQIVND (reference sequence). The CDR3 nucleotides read TGTGCCAGTAAGGAGCCAGGTCAATCATTAGATACGCAGTATTTT. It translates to CASKEPGQSLDTQYF. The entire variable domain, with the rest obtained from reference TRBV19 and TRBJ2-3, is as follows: DGGITQSPKYLFRKEGQNVTLSCEQNLNHDAMYWYRQDPGQGLRLIYYSQIVNDFQKGDIAEGYSVSREKKESFPLTVTSAQKNPTAFYLCASKEPGQSLDTQYFGPGTRLTVL.

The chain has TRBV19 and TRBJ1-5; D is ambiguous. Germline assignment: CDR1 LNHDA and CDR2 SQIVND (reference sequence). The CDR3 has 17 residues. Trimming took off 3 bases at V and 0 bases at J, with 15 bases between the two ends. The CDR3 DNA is TGTGCCAGTAGTATGGGGATGGGTAGGAATAGCAATCAGCCCCAGCATTTT. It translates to CASSMGMGRNSNQPQHF.

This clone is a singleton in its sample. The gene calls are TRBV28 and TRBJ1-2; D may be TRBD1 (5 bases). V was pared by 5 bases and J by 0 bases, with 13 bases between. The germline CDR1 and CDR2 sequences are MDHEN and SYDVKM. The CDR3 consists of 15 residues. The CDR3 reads CASSIGTLANYGYTF. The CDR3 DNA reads TGTGCCAGCAGTATCGGGACTTTAGCTAACTATGGCTACACCTTC.

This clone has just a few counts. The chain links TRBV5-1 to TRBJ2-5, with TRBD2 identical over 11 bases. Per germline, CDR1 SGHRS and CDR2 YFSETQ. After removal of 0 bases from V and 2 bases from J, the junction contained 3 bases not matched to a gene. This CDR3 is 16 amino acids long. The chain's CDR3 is CASSLEASGGQETQYF. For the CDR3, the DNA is TGCGCCAGCAGCTTGGAGGCTAGCGGGGGGCAAGAGACCCAGTACTTC. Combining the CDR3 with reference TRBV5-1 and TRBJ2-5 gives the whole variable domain KAGVTQTPRYLIKTRGQQVTLSCSPISGHRSVSWYQQTPGQGLQFLFEYFSETQRNKGNFPGRFSGRQFSNSRSEMNVSTLELGDSALYLCASSLEASGGQETQYFGPGTRLLVL.

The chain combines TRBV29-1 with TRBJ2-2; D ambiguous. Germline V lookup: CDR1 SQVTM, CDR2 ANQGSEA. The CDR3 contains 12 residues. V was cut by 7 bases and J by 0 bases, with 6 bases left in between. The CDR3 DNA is TGCAGCGCCAAAACGAACACCGGGGAGCTGTTTTTT. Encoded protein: CSAKTNTGELFF.

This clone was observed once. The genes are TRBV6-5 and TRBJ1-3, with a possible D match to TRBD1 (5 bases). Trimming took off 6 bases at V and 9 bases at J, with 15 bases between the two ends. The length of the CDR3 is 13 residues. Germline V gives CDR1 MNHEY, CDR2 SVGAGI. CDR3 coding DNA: TGTGCCAGCAGGGGCCTTCCGGGACTCACCATATATTTT. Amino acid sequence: CASRGLPGLTIYF.